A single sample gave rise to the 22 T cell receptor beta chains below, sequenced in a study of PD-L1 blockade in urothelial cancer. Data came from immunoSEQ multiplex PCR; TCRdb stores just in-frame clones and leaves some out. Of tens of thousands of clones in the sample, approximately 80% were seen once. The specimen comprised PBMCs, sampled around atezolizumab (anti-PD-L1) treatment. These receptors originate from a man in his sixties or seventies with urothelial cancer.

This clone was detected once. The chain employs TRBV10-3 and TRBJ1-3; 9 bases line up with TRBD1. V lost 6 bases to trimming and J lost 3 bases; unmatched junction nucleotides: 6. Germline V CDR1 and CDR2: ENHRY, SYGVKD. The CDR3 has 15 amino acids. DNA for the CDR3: TGTGCCATCAGACTACAGGGGGCGTTTGGAAACACCATATATTTT. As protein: CAIRLQGAFGNTIYF.

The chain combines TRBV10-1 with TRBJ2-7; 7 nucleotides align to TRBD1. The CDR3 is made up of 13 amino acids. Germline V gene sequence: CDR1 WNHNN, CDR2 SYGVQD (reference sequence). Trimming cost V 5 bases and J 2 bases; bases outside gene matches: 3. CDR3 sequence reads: CASSRTGPYEQYF. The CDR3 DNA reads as TGCGCCAGCAGTCGGACAGGCCCCTACGAGCAGTACTTC.

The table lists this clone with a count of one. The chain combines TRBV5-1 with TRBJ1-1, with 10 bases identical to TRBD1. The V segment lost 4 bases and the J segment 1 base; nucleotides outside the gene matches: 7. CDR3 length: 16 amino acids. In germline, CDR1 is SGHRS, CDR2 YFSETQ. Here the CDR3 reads CASSLRQGATNTEAFF. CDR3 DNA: TGCGCCAGCAGCCTGAGACAGGGGGCGACGAACACTGAAGCTTTCTTT.

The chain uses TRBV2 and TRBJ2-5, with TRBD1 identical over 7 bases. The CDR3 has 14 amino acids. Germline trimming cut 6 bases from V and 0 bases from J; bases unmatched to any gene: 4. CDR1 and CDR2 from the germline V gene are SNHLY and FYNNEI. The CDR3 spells CASSQTGYQETQYF. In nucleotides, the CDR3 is TGTGCCAGCAGCCAGACAGGGTACCAAGAGACCCAGTACTTC.

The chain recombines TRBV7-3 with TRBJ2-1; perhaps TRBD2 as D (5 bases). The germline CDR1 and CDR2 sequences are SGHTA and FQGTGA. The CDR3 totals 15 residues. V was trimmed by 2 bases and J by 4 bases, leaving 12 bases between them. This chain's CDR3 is CASSLGLARYNEQFF. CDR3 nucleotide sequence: TGTGCCAGCAGCTTAGGTTTAGCGAGATACAATGAGCAGTTCTTC.

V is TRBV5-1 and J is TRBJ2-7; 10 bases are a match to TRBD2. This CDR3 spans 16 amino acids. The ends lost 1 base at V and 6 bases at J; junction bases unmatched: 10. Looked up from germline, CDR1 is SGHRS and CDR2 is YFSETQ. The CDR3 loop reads CASSLPGLAAATEQYF. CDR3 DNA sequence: TGCGCCAGCAGCTTGCCCGGACTAGCGGCCGCTACCGAGCAGTACTTC.

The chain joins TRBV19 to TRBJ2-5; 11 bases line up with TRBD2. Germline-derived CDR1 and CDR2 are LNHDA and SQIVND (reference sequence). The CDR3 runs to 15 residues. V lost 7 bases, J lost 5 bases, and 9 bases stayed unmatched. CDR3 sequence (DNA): TGTGCCAGTACGACTAGCGGGACCCCCAGTGAGACCCAGTACTTC. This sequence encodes CASTTSGTPSETQYF.

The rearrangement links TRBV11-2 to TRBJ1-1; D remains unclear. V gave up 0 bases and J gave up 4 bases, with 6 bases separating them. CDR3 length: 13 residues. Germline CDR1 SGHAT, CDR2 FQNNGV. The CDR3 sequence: CASSLDRSTEAFF. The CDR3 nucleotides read TGTGCCAGCAGCTTAGACCGGAGCACTGAAGCTTTCTTT.

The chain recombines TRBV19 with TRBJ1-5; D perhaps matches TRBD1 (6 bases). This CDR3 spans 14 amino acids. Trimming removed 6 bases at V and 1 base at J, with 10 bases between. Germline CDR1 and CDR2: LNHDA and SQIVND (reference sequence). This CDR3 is CASRNTGSNQPQHF. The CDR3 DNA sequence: TGTGCCAGTAGGAACACAGGGAGCAATCAGCCCCAGCATTTT.

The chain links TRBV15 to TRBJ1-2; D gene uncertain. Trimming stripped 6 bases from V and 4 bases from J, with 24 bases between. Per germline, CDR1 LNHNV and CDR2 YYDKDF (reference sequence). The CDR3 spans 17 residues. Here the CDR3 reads CATSFAPRRPSFYGYTF. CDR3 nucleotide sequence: TGTGCCACCAGTTTTGCACCCCGGCGGCCGAGTTTCTATGGCTACACCTTC.

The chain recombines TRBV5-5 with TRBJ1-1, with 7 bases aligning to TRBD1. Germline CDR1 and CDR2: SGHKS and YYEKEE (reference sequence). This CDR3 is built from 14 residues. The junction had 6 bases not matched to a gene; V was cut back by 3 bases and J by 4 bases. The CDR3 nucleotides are TGTGCCAGCAGCTGGGGACAGAGTAGCACTGAAGCTTTCTTT. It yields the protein CASSWGQSSTEAFF. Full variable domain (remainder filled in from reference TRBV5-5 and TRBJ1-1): DAGVTQSPTHLIKTRGQQVTLRCSPISGHKSVSWYQQVLGQGPQFIFQYYEKEERGRGNFPDRFSARQFPNYSSELNVNALLLGDSALYLCASSWGQSSTEAFFGQGTRLTVV.

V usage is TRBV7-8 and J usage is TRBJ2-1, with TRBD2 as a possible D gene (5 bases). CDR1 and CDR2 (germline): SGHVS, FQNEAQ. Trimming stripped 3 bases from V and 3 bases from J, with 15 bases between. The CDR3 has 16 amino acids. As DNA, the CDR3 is TGTGCCAGCAGCTTCCGTGAGGGTAATTACTACAATGAGCAGTTCTTC. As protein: CASSFREGNYYNEQFF.

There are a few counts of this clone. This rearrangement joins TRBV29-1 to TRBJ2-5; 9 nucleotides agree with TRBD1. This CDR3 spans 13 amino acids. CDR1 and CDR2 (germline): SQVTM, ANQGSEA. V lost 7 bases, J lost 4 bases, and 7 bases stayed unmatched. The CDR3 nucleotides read TGCAGCGCGACGGACAGGGGAGGAGAGACCCAGTACTTC. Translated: CSATDRGGETQYF.

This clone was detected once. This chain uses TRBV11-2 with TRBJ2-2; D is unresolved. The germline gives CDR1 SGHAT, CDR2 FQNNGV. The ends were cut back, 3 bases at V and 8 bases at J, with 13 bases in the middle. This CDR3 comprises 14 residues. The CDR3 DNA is TGTGCCAGCAGCTTCGCCGGTAGCCCAGGGGAGCTGTTTTTT. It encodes CASSFAGSPGELFF. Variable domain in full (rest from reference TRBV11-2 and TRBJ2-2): EAGVAQSPRYKIIEKRQSVAFWCNPISGHATLYWYQQILGQGPKLLIQFQNNGVVDDSQLPKDRFSAERLKGVDSTLKIQPAKLEDSAVYLCASSFAGSPGELFFGEGSRLTVL.

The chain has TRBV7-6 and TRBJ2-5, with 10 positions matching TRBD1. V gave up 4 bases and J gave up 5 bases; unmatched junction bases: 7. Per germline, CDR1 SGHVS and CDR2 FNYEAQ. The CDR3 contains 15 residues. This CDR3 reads CASSSSPGQGETQYF. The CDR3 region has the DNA TGTGCCAGCAGCTCCTCTCCGGGACAGGGGGAGACCCAGTACTTC.

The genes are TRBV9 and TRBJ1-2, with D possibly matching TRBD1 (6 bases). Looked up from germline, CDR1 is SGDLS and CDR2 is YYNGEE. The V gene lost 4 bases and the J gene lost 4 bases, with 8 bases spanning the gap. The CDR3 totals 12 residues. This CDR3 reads CASSKTGYGYTF. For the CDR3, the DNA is TGTGCCAGCAGCAAGACAGGCTATGGCTACACCTTC.

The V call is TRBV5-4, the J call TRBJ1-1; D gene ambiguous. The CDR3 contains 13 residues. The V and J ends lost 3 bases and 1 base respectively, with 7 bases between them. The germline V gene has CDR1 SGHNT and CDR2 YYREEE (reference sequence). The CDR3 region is CASSSSGNTEAFF. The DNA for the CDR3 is TGTGCCAGCAGCTCCTCGGGGAACACTGAAGCTTTCTTT.

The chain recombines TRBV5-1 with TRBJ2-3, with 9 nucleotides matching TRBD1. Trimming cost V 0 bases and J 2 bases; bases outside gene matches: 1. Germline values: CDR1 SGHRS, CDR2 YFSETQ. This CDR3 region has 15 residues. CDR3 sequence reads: CASSLGTGDTDTQYF. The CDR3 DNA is TGCGCCAGCAGCTTGGGGACAGGGGACACAGATACGCAGTATTTT.

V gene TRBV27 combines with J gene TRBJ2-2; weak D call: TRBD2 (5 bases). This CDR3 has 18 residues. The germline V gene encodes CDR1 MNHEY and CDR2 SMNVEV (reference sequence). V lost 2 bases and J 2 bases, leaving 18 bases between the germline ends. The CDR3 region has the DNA TGTGCCAGCAGTTTAGATTTTTCGCGGGTAACCAACACCGGGGAGCTGTTTTTT. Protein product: CASSLDFSRVTNTGELFF.

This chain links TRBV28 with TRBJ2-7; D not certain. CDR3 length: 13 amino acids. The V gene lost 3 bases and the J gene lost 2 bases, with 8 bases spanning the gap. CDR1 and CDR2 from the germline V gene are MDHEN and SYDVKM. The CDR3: CASSFAGTYEQYF. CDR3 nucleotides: TGTGCCAGCAGTTTTGCAGGAACCTACGAGCAGTACTTC. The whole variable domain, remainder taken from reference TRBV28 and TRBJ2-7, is DVKVTQSSRYLVKRTGEKVFLECVQDMDHENMFWYRQDPGLGLRLIYFSYDVKMKEKGDIPEGYSVSREKKERFSLILESASTNQTSMYLCASSFAGTYEQYFGPGTRLTVT.

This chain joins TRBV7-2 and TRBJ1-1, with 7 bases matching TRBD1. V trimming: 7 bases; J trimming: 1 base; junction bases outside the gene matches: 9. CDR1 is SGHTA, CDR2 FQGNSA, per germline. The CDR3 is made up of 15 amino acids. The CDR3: CASNTRTGSNTEAFF. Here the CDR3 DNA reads TGTGCCAGCAACACCCGGACAGGATCGAACACTGAAGCTTTCTTT.

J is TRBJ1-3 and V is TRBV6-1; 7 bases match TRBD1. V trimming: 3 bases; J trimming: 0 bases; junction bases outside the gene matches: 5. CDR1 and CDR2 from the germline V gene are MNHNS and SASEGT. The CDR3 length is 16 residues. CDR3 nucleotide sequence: TGTGCCAGCAGTGAGGGACAGCCAAGCTCTGGAAACACCATATATTTT. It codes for CASSEGQPSSGNTIYF.